This TCR beta chain was observed in a study of siplizumab effects on memory and regulatory T cells. Study observations and caveats: Sequences below about 10^-5 frequency were poorly captured, limiting mapping of alloreactive clones.

Data came from immunoSEQ multiplex PCR; TCRdb stores just in-frame clones and leaves some out. This table holds nearly 85,000 clones, roughly 87% found once. This clone was observed a few times. The antigen remains undetermined. Germline V gene sequence: CDR1 SGHNT, CDR2 YYREEE (reference sequence). With V trimmed by 1 base and J by 3 bases, 0 bases remained unmatched. The CDR3 spans 14 residues. The specimen sequenced was Tregs sorted from blood. This sequence was found in a human donor in good health. This chain uses TRBV5-4 with TRBJ2-3; 9 nucleotides line up with TRBD2. The CDR3 region is CASSLLAGTDTQYF. The CDR3 region has the DNA TGTGCCAGCAGCTTGCTAGCGGGGACAGATACGCAGTATTTT.